A single sample gave rise to the 2 T cell receptor beta chains below, sequenced in a study of blood T cell repertoires in COVID-19. Method: immunoSEQ multiplex PCR; TCRdb's copy keeps in-frame clones and lacks some. The table shows under 85,000 clones, with over 80% occurring only once. Sequenced material: peripheral blood. These receptors were obtained from a man between 50 and 59 years old with acute or convalescent COVID-19.

V gene TRBV11-3 combines with J gene TRBJ2-7; possibly TRBD1 for D (6 bases). CDR1 is SGHNT and CDR2 is YENEEA in the germline V gene. V was shortened by 5 bases and J by 7 bases, with 15 bases between the two germline ends. This CDR3 has 13 amino acids. CDR3 in amino acids: CASSRGGDGEQYF. CDR3 in DNA: TGTGCCAGCAGCAGAGGGGGAGACGGGGAGCAGTACTTC.

The chain couples TRBV4-1 to TRBJ1-1; the match to TRBD1 covers 9 bases. V lost 2 bases to trimming and J lost 5 bases; unmatched junction nucleotides: 9. Germline CDR1 is MGHRA and CDR2 is YSYEKL. The CDR3 runs to 16 residues. DNA for the CDR3: TGCGCCAGCAGCCAACATCCCGGGACAGGGCTGACTGAAGCTTTCTTT. Encoded protein: CASSQHPGTGLTEAFF.